A selection of T cell receptor beta chains follows, all from one sample in a study of OX40 agonist ivuxolimab in advanced cancers. Method: immunoSEQ multiplex PCR; TCRdb's copy keeps in-frame clones and lacks some. The sample yields roughly 60,000 clones, 91% seen once. Here the sequenced sample was CD4+ or CD8+ T cells sorted from blood, taken in a trial of the OX40 agonist ivuxolimab. All receptors come from an adult with an advanced solid tumor such as melanoma, head and neck, liver or kidney cancer. Each CDR3 is given with its conserved first and last residue. The D gene is left open where the match is weak. The size of a clone is reported for some rows only, either as once, few or many, or as a class for expanded clones.

J: TRBJ1-5
V: TRBV2
length: 15
D: TRBD1
size: NA
DNA: TGTGCCAGCAGCGTTGGACAGGGATGGGAACAGCCCCAGCATTTT
CDR3: CASSVGQGWEQPQHF

J: TRBJ2-7
V: TRBV4-1
length: 14
D: NA
size: NA
DNA: TGCGCCAGCCCTATAAGGGGACCCTCCTACGAGCAGTACTTC
CDR3: CASPIRGPSYEQYF

J: TRBJ1-3
V: TRBV6-6
length: 12
D: NA
size: NA
DNA: TGTGCCAGCAGCCGGCAGGGAGACACCATATATTTT
CDR3: CASSRQGDTIYF

J: TRBJ2-3
V: TRBV11-3
length: 14
D: TRBD1
size: NA
DNA: TGTGCCAGCAGCTTAAACAGGGGAGAGGGTACGCAGTATTTT
CDR3: CASSLNRGEGTQYF

J: TRBJ1-4
V: TRBV13
length: 16
D: TRBD1
size: NA
DNA: TGTGCCAGCAGCGATAGAACAGGGGGCGGGGTTGAAAAACTGTTTTTT
CDR3: CASSDRTGGGVEKLFF

J: TRBJ1-2
V: TRBV28
length: 13
D: NA
size: NA
DNA: TGTGCCAGCAGTCAACAGGAATACTATGGCTACACCTTC
CDR3: CASSQQEYYGYTF

J: TRBJ2-7
V: TRBV12-5
length: 17
D: NA
size: NA
DNA: TGTGCTAGTGGGAGCCAAGGAGCTCTGGACAGCTCCTACGAGCAGTACTTC
CDR3: CASGSQGALDSSYEQYF

J: TRBJ2-4
V: TRBV7-2
length: 13
D: NA
size: NA
DNA: TGTGCCAGCAGCAACGGGAGAGGGGGGTTTCAGTACTTC
CDR3: CASSNGRGGFQYF

J: TRBJ2-6
V: TRBV5-6
length: 12
D: NA
size: NA
DNA: TGTGCCAGCAGCTCTGGGGCCAACGTCCTGACTTTC
CDR3: CASSSGANVLTF

J: TRBJ2-1
V: TRBV2
length: 15
D: TRBD1
size: NA
DNA: TGTGCCAGCACCAGCGGGACAGGGATGCGTAATGAGCAGTTCTTC
CDR3: CASTSGTGMRNEQFF

J: TRBJ2-7
V: TRBV21-1
length: 15
D: NA
size: NA
DNA: TGTGCCAGCAGCCCTGGGGACGGTTCGTTCTACGAGCAGTACTTC
CDR3: CASSPGDGSFYEQYF

J: TRBJ2-7
V: TRBV10-3
length: 14
D: NA
size: NA
DNA: TGTGCCATCAGCGGCGACAGGGAGGCCTACGAGCAGTACTTC
CDR3: CAISGDREAYEQYF

J: TRBJ2-2
V: TRBV5-1
length: 16
D: TRBD2
size: few
DNA: TGCGCCAGCAGCCTCCCGGGACTAGCGAGTACCAGGGAGCTGTTTTTT
CDR3: CASSLPGLASTRELFF

J: TRBJ2-3
V: TRBV5-6
length: 16
D: TRBD1
size: NA
DNA: TGTGCCAGCAGCTTGTTTAGGGGACAGGGCACAGATACGCAGTATTTT
CDR3: CASSLFRGQGTDTQYF

J: TRBJ2-1
V: TRBV13
length: 17
D: TRBD1
size: NA
DNA: TGTGCCAGCAGCCCTAACAGGGGCGACGCCTACTACAATGAGCAGTTCTTC
CDR3: CASSPNRGDAYYNEQFF

J: TRBJ2-3
V: TRBV7-3
length: 17
D: TRBD2
size: NA
DNA: TGTGCCAGCAGCTCCGGGACTAGCGGGAGGGCTTCAGATACGCAGTATTTT
CDR3: CASSSGTSGRASDTQYF

J: TRBJ2-1
V: TRBV6-1
length: 13
D: NA
size: NA
DNA: TGTGCCAGCAGTGAGGTCCGACGTGGTGAGCAGTTCTTC
CDR3: CASSEVRRGEQFF

J: TRBJ2-1
V: TRBV10-1
length: 12
D: NA
size: NA
DNA: TGCGCCAGTTCCAGGGGCTCTACCGAGCAGTTCTTC
CDR3: CASSRGSTEQFF

J: TRBJ2-4
V: TRBV28
length: 13
D: NA
size: few
DNA: TGTGCCAGCAGTCCTAGTTTTAAAAACATTCAGTACTTC
CDR3: CASSPSFKNIQYF

J: TRBJ2-1
V: TRBV28
length: 11
D: NA
size: NA
DNA: TGTGCCAGCAGTTTTAGGTCCCGGGAGTTCTTC
CDR3: CASSFRSREFF

J: TRBJ2-2
V: TRBV5-1
length: 15
D: TRBD2
size: NA
DNA: TGCGCCAGCAGCTTGGAACTAGCGGACACCGGGGAGCTGTTTTTT
CDR3: CASSLELADTGELFF

J: TRBJ2-7
V: TRBV5-1
length: 14
D: TRBD1
size: NA
DNA: TGCGCCAGCAGCTTGAAGGGACAGCTCTACGAGCAGTACTTC
CDR3: CASSLKGQLYEQYF

J: TRBJ2-7
V: TRBV18
length: 14
D: TRBD2
size: NA
DNA: TGTGCCAGCTCACTACTAGCGGATCCCTACGAGCAGTACTTC
CDR3: CASSLLADPYEQYF

J: TRBJ2-3
V: TRBV12-1
length: 15
D: NA
size: NA
DNA: TGTGCCAGCAGCTTATCTGGAGGGGGGTTAGATACGCAGTATTTT
CDR3: CASSLSGGGLDTQYF

J: TRBJ2-7
V: TRBV10-3
length: 15
D: NA
size: NA
DNA: TGTGCCATCAGCTTAGGGGGAGGGCCTCTCTACGAGCAGTACTTC
CDR3: CAISLGGGPLYEQYF

J: TRBJ2-1
V: TRBV7-3
length: 18
D: NA
size: NA
DNA: TGTGCCAGCAGCCCCCGGGGTGGCTACTCAAGCTCCTACAATGAGCAGTTCTTC
CDR3: CASSPRGGYSSSYNEQFF

J: TRBJ1-5
V: TRBV5-5
length: 13
D: NA
size: few
DNA: TGTGCCAGCAGCTTGGCTCTTAATCAGCCCCAGCATTTT
CDR3: CASSLALNQPQHF

J: TRBJ2-2
V: TRBV25-1
length: 15
D: NA
size: NA
DNA: TGTGCCAGCAGTGCCTTAGACAGGCCCACCGGGGAGCTGTTTTTT
CDR3: CASSALDRPTGELFF

J: TRBJ2-3
V: TRBV5-6
length: 15
D: TRBD1
size: NA
DNA: TGTGCCAGCAACACGTTGGGGCAGGGGGCTGATACGCAGTATTTT
CDR3: CASNTLGQGADTQYF

J: TRBJ2-7
V: TRBV6-5
length: 14
D: TRBD2
size: NA
DNA: TGTGCCAGCAGTTACGGCGGGAGGAGGTACGAGCAGTACTTC
CDR3: CASSYGGRRYEQYF

J: TRBJ2-7
V: TRBV15
length: 14
D: TRBD1
size: NA
DNA: TGTGCCACCAGCAGCGACAGGGGAGCCTACGAGCAGTACTTC
CDR3: CATSSDRGAYEQYF

J: TRBJ1-1
V: TRBV11-2
length: 11
D: NA
size: NA
DNA: TGTGCCAGCAGCTTAGAGACTGAAGCTTTCTTT
CDR3: CASSLETEAFF

J: TRBJ2-3
V: TRBV5-1
length: 14
D: NA
size: NA
DNA: TGCGCCAGCAGCTACGAAGAGATAGGAGATACGCAGTATTTT
CDR3: CASSYEEIGDTQYF

J: TRBJ2-4
V: TRBV2
length: 13
D: NA
size: NA
DNA: TGTGCCACCGGGACCGGAGCCAAAAACATTCAGTACTTC
CDR3: CATGTGAKNIQYF

J: TRBJ2-5
V: TRBV5-4
length: 14
D: TRBD2
size: NA
DNA: TGTGCCAGCAGGGGGCGGGAGGCCCAAGAGACCCAGTACTTC
CDR3: CASRGREAQETQYF

J: TRBJ2-1
V: TRBV11-2
length: 15
D: TRBD1
size: NA
DNA: TGTGCCAGCAGCTCGCGAACAGGGGCCTACAATGAGCAGTTCTTC
CDR3: CASSSRTGAYNEQFF

J: TRBJ2-1
V: TRBV4-2
length: 17
D: TRBD2
size: NA
DNA: TGTGCCAGCAGCCCTGGGACTAGCGGTTCTATGAGGAATGAGCAGTTCTTC
CDR3: CASSPGTSGSMRNEQFF

J: TRBJ1-1
V: TRBV20-1
length: 10
D: NA
size: NA
DNA: TGCAGTGCCCTTAACACTGAAGCTTTCTTT
CDR3: CSALNTEAFF

J: TRBJ2-1
V: TRBV7-8
length: 16
D: NA
size: NA
DNA: TGTGCCAGCAGCTTAACCGGGACCTCCTGGTACAATGAGCAGTTCTTC
CDR3: CASSLTGTSWYNEQFF

J: TRBJ2-1
V: TRBV18
length: 16
D: TRBD2
size: NA
DNA: TGTGCCAGCTCACCACAGGGGACTAGCGGGATAGTTGAGCAGTTCTTC
CDR3: CASSPQGTSGIVEQFF

J: TRBJ2-1
V: TRBV4-2
length: 16
D: TRBD2
size: NA
DNA: TGTGCCAGCAGCCGCCCTAGCGGGAGGGCCTATAATGAGCAGTTCTTC
CDR3: CASSRPSGRAYNEQFF

J: TRBJ1-6
V: TRBV27
length: 13
D: NA
size: NA
DNA: TGTGCCAGCAGGGGGCTTTATAATTCACCCCTCCACTTT
CDR3: CASRGLYNSPLHF

J: TRBJ2-2
V: TRBV28
length: 14
D: NA
size: once
DNA: TGTGCCAGCAGTTTATCGGGACGGAATCGGGAGCTGTTTTTT
CDR3: CASSLSGRNRELFF

J: TRBJ1-4
V: TRBV4-1
length: 14
D: NA
size: NA
DNA: TGCGCCAGCAGACCTCGCGAGGGGAGTGAAAAACTGTTTTTT
CDR3: CASRPREGSEKLFF

J: TRBJ2-1
V: TRBV11-1
length: 13
D: TRBD1
size: NA
DNA: TGTGCCAGCAGCCATGACAGGGGGCGAGGGCAGTTCTTC
CDR3: CASSHDRGRGQFF

J: TRBJ1-1
V: TRBV7-3
length: 13
D: NA
size: NA
DNA: TGTGCCAGCAGCGCAGGGTCGAACACTGAAGCTTTCTTT
CDR3: CASSAGSNTEAFF

J: TRBJ2-5
V: TRBV5-1
length: 15
D: NA
size: NA
DNA: TGCGCCAGCAGCTTGATGAGCGGTCCTCGAGGGACCCAGTACTTC
CDR3: CASSLMSGPRGTQYF

J: TRBJ2-3
V: TRBV2
length: 15
D: NA
size: NA
DNA: TGTGCCAGCAGTGAAGGGAAGGTCCACACAGATACGCAGTATTTT
CDR3: CASSEGKVHTDTQYF